Below, 10 T cell receptor beta chains from the same sample are listed, as sequenced in a study of T cells expressing NK-cell markers. TCRdb reprocessed the 5' RACE reads and stores each CDR3 protein as one record, lacking DNA. The sample data list 450,000 to 600,000 distinct CDR3 sequences. The sequenced sample consisted of blood T cells: a sorted CD56 or NKG2C T cell subset, CD4+ or CD8+ T cells, or bulk PBMC T cells (not recorded which). Receptors originate from a man aged 18 to 35 in good health.

V and J are TRBV30 and TRBJ2-7; as DNA is missing, the TRBD1 call by TCRdb cannot be tested. Germline assignment: CDR1 GTSNPN and CDR2 SVGIG (reference sequence). The CDR3 runs to 14 residues. The chain's CDR3 is CAWSVSAGTYEQYF. The complete variable domain, with remaining parts taken from reference TRBV30 and TRBJ2-7, reads SQTIHQWPATLVQPVGSPLSLECTVEGTSNPNLYWYRQAAGRGLQLLFYSVGIGQISSEVPQNLSASRPQDRQFILSSKKLLLSDSGFYLCAWSVSAGTYEQYFGPGTRLTVT.

CDR3 sequence reads: CASSLEGYRGGTGELFF. This chain connects TRBV5-1 to TRBJ2-2; TCRdb names TRBD1, which stays unverified in the absence of DNA. CDR3 length equals 17 residues. Germline CDR1 SGHRS, CDR2 YFSETQ. The whole variable domain, remainder taken from reference TRBV5-1 and TRBJ2-2, is KAGVTQTPRYLIKTRGQQVTLSCSPISGHRSVSWYQQTPGQGLQFLFEYFSETQRNKGNFPGRFSGRQFSNSRSEMNVSTLELGDSALYLCASSLEGYRGGTGELFFGEGSRLTVL.

The chain has TRBV10-3 and TRBJ1-3. Germline-derived CDR1 and CDR2 are ENHRY and SYGVKD. The CDR3 has 15 residues. The CDR3 loop reads CAISGRQNSGNTIYF.

The gene calls are TRBV4-1 and TRBJ2-1. This CDR3 has 11 amino acids. The germline V gene has CDR1 MGHRA and CDR2 YSYEKL. The CDR3 sequence: CASSQGPEQFF.

The V and J genes are TRBV12-3 or TRBV12-4 and TRBJ2-2; as DNA is missing, the TRBD1 call by TCRdb cannot be tested. CDR3 size: 15 residues. CDR3 sequence: CASSWTGKDTGELFF.

The rearrangement joins TRBV7-2 to TRBJ1-1. This CDR3 has 13 amino acids. Per the germline V gene, CDR1 is SGHTA and CDR2 is FQGNSA. The CDR3 sequence: CASSSQVYTEAFF.

The chain carries TRBV20-1 and TRBJ2-7; the D gene TCRdb calls, TRBD1, cannot be checked with no DNA. Looked up from germline, CDR1 is DFQATT and CDR2 is SNEGSKA (reference sequence). CDR3 length: 16 residues. This chain's CDR3 is CSVCADGTGDSYEQYF.

The rearrangement joins TRBV20-1 to TRBJ2-1. CDR1 is DFQATT, CDR2 SNEGSKA, per germline (reference sequence). The CDR3 has 11 residues. The CDR3 region is CSAVPRNEQFF.

The V call is TRBV5-1, the J call TRBJ2-3. CDR1 SGHRS and CDR2 YFSETQ come from the germline V gene. The CDR3 covers 14 residues. This CDR3 is CASSWDGYTDTQYF.

J is TRBJ2-2 and V is TRBV4-1; the TCRdb D gene call, TRBD1, has no DNA to confirm it. The CDR3 extends over 16 amino acids. Germline V gene lookup returns CDR1 MGHRA and CDR2 YSYEKL. CDR3 region: CASSPRDRGPAGELFF.